The 25 T cell receptor beta chains given below trace back to one sample, sequenced in a study of cytomegalovirus exposure and HLA in healthy donors. Both 60 Vbeta primers and 13 Jbeta primers went into the PCR. This table comes from immunoSEQ multiplex PCR, and its TCRdb copy is limited to in-frame clones, with some not included. The sample shows roughly 100,000 clones, approximately 82% of them seen only once. Sequenced sample: PBMCs. The receptor set was obtained from a man between 40 and 49 years old in good health and CMV-seronegative.

V and J are TRBV4-1 and TRBJ2-5; 15 bases agree with TRBD2. V was clipped by 3 bases and J by 5 bases; unmatched bases: 10. This CDR3 is built from 18 residues. The V gene's germline CDR1 is MGHRA and CDR2 YSYEKL. CDR3 region: CASSHWTSGGARGETQYF. CDR3 nucleotides: TGCGCCAGCAGCCACTGGACTAGCGGGGGGGCAAGGGGGGAGACCCAGTACTTC.

The V gene is TRBV13, the J gene TRBJ2-1; 12 bases align to TRBD2. CDR1 and CDR2 (germline): PRHDT, FYEKMQ (reference sequence). V trimming: 2 bases; J trimming: 0 bases; junction bases outside the gene matches: 8. The CDR3 covers 19 residues. The DNA of the CDR3 is TGTGCCAGCAGCTTACTTCTAGCGGGGGGGTTCCTCTCCTACAATGAGCAGTTCTTC. Protein sequence: CASSLLLAGGFLSYNEQFF.

This clone is a singleton in its sample. V gene TRBV15 combines with J gene TRBJ2-5; the D gene is possibly TRBD2 (6 bases). Trimming removed 6 bases from V and 5 bases from J, with 13 bases in between. From germline, CDR1 is LNHNV and CDR2 YYDKDF (reference sequence). CDR3 size: 13 residues. The CDR3 nucleotides are TGTGCCACCAGAATCGGAGGGCTGGAGACCCAGTACTTC. Translated: CATRIGGLETQYF.

This chain links TRBV7-8 with TRBJ1-5; TRBD1 might be the D (5 bases). The CDR3 length is 15 residues. Germline V gene lookup returns CDR1 SGHVS and CDR2 FQNEAQ. The V and J ends lost 0 bases and 4 bases respectively, with 10 bases between them. The CDR3 DNA follows: TGTGCCAGCAGCTTAGCGGGGCGGGGGAATCAGCCCCAGCATTTT. Amino acid sequence: CASSLAGRGNQPQHF.

This sequence joins TRBV5-1 and TRBJ1-1, with D tentatively TRBD1 (5 bases). Trimming removed 7 bases at V and 4 bases at J, with 23 bases between. Germline V gene data show CDR1 as SGHRS and CDR2 as YFSETQ. CDR3 size: 16 residues. CDR3 DNA sequence: TGCGCCAGCTCTCCCGGGGCAGCCTTCGGGGGCACTGAAGCTTTCTTT. It codes for CASSPGAAFGGTEAFF.

The chain uses TRBV2 and TRBJ2-2, with 8 bases lining up with TRBD1. Germline V gives CDR1 SNHLY, CDR2 FYNNEI. The junction had 1 base not matched to a gene; V was cut back by 6 bases and J by 1 base. The CDR3 has 14 residues. The CDR3 region is CASRGTGNTGELFF. The CDR3 DNA is TGTGCCAGCAGGGGGACAGGGAACACCGGGGAGCTGTTTTTT.

This clone was observed a handful of times. CDR3 loop: CASSEHPMQNYEKLFF. CDR3 coding DNA: TGTGCCAGCAGCGAACATCCAATGCAGAATTATGAAAAACTGTTTTTT. This rearrangement joins TRBV11-2 to TRBJ1-4; D not resolved. V was clipped by 5 bases and J by 6 bases, with 19 bases between them. The germline V gene encodes CDR1 SGHAT and CDR2 FQNNGV. This CDR3 is built from 16 residues. Together with reference TRBV11-2 and TRBJ1-4, the CDR3 gives the full variable domain: EAGVAQSPRYKIIEKRQSVAFWCNPISGHATLYWYQQILGQGPKLLIQFQNNGVVDDSQLPKDRFSAERLKGVDSTLKIQPAKLEDSAVYLCASSEHPMQNYEKLFFGSGTQLSVL.

The chain couples TRBV10-1 to TRBJ2-2; the match to TRBD2 covers 14 bases. CDR3 length: 16 residues. CDR1 and CDR2 from the germline V gene are WNHNN and SYGVQD (reference sequence). V shed 3 bases, J shed 5 bases, and the junction held 2 bases outside the gene matches. CDR3 coding DNA: TGCGCCAGCAGTGACCGGACTAGCGGGGGGACCGGGGAGCTGTTTTTT. This translates into CASSDRTSGGTGELFF.

As to this clone: The junction does not match germline at one end; this may be a read error. The genes are TRBV15 and TRBJ1-5; TRBD1 might be the D (6 bases). The germline CDR1 and CDR2 sequences are LNHNV and YYDKDF (reference sequence). The CDR3 contains 17 residues. The CDR3 DNA reads as TGTGCCACCAGCAGAAATTACGGGACAAAAAACAATCGGCCCCAGCATTTT. This encodes CATSRNYGTKNNRPQHF.

This chain connects TRBV6-5 to TRBJ1-5; D is possibly TRBD1 (5 bases). Germline assignment: CDR1 MNHEY and CDR2 SVGAGI. The V gene lost 5 bases and the J gene lost 4 bases, with 15 bases spanning the gap. This CDR3 comprises 15 residues. The CDR3 here is CASSVGRGTNQPQHF. The CDR3 DNA reads as TGTGCCAGCAGTGTCGGAAGGGGCACAAATCAGCCCCAGCATTTT.

This rearrangement joins TRBV6-6 to TRBJ1-1, with D tentatively TRBD1 (5 bases). Germline loops: CDR1 MNHNY, CDR2 SVGAGI (reference sequence). This CDR3 is 16 amino acids long. V was clipped by 7 bases and J by 3 bases, with 21 bases between them. CDR3 region: CASKDSLGGAHTEAFF. CDR3 in DNA: TGTGCCAGCAAAGACAGTCTCGGAGGGGCACACACTGAAGCTTTCTTT.

This sequence joins TRBV13 and TRBJ2-3; 11 bases line up with TRBD1. With 4 bases clipped from V and 4 bases from J, the junction kept 10 bases outside the gene matches. Germline V gene data show CDR1 as PRHDT and CDR2 as FYEKMQ (reference sequence). This CDR3 has 17 amino acids. CDR3 protein: CASSSGQDRGQADTQYF. CDR3 sequence (DNA): TGTGCCAGCAGCTCCGGTCAGGACAGGGGGCAAGCAGATACGCAGTATTTT.

This clone was counted a single time. The chain combines TRBV7-8 with TRBJ1-2, with TRBD1 as a possible D gene (5 bases). The CDR3 extends over 14 amino acids. In germline, CDR1 is SGHVS, CDR2 FQNEAQ. Trimming cost V 0 bases and J 5 bases, with 10 bases left between them. The CDR3 nucleotides read TGTGCCAGCAGCTTAGCGGAGACAGCATATGGCTACACCTTC. Amino acid sequence: CASSLAETAYGYTF.

Comments on this clone: Other DNA sequences in the sample encode the same CDR3. V gene TRBV5-6 combines with J gene TRBJ2-3; 11 bases match TRBD1. V lost 2 bases to trimming and J lost 6 bases; unmatched junction nucleotides: 8. This CDR3 region has 16 residues. Germline V CDR1 and CDR2: SGHDT, YYEEEE. CDR3 loop: CASSFSGTGGIDTQYF. For the CDR3, the DNA is TGTGCCAGCAGCTTTTCCGGGACAGGGGGAATTGATACGCAGTATTTT.

The chain uses TRBV12-5 and TRBJ1-1; 7 bases match TRBD1. V lost 2 bases, J lost 6 bases, and 3 bases stayed unmatched. CDR3 length: 13 amino acids. CDR1 is LGHNT and CDR2 is FRNRAP in the germline V gene. DNA of the CDR3: TGTGCTAGTGGTTTGAGGCAGGGGGCTGAAGCTTTCTTT. Protein: CASGLRQGAEAFF. The variable domain in full, with the rest retrieved from reference TRBV12-5 and TRBJ1-1, is DARVTQTPRHKVTEMGQEVTMRCQPILGHNTVFWYRQTMMQGLELLAYFRNRAPLDDSGMPKDRFSAEMPDATLATLKIQPSEPRDSAVYFCASGLRQGAEAFFGQGTRLTVV.

The gene calls are TRBV5-1 and TRBJ1-3; D not certain. CDR3 length: 14 residues. Trimming left V 3 bases short and J 6 bases short, with 13 bases between. Germline loops: CDR1 SGHRS, CDR2 YFSETQ. The CDR3 loop reads CASSSMGEENTIYF. CDR3 bases: TGCGCCAGCAGCTCGATGGGTGAGGAAAACACCATATATTTT.

This chain connects TRBV19 to TRBJ1-1; TRBD1 aligns across 7 bases. Germline lookup yields CDR1 LNHDA and CDR2 SQIVND (reference sequence). The CDR3 has 13 residues. With 10 bases clipped from V and 3 bases from J, the junction kept 8 bases outside the gene matches. In DNA, the CDR3 is TGTGCCACCGCCGACGACAGGGACACTGAAGCTTTCTTT. Amino acids: CATADDRDTEAFF.

The V and J genes are TRBV7-9 and TRBJ2-2; 8 bases are a match to TRBD2. Germline CDR1 SEHNR, CDR2 FQNEAQ (reference sequence). V was pared by 7 bases and J by 0 bases, with 4 bases of the junction left unmatched. The CDR3 is made up of 15 amino acids. In DNA, the CDR3 is TGTGCCAGCACATTGGGACTAGCGAACACCGGGGAGCTGTTTTTT. This codes for CASTLGLANTGELFF.

The chain uses TRBV6-5 and TRBJ2-7; the D gene is possibly TRBD2 (6 bases). Deletions cut 2 bases from V and 8 bases from J, with 19 bases between. The CDR3 is made up of 15 amino acids. Germline CDR1 MNHEY, CDR2 SVGAGI. The CDR3 sequence is CASSYRRGSQGQQYF. The CDR3 region has the DNA TGTGCCAGCAGTTACAGGCGGGGTTCCCAAGGTCAGCAGTACTTC.

The chain combines TRBV27 with TRBJ2-1; the D gene is possibly TRBD2 (5 bases). CDR3 length: 14 amino acids. Trimming took off 8 bases at V and 3 bases at J, with 14 bases between the two ends. Germline V gives CDR1 MNHEY, CDR2 SMNVEV (reference sequence). The CDR3 DNA is TGTGCCAGCGCCTGGCGGGCAGTCTACAATGAGCAGTTCTTC. Its protein is CASAWRAVYNEQFF.

V gene TRBV9 combines with J gene TRBJ2-7, with a possible D match to TRBD2 (5 bases). CDR1 and CDR2 from the germline V gene are SGDLS and YYNGEE. There are 14 residues in the CDR3. Trimming removed 2 bases from V and 1 base from J, with 10 bases in between. DNA of the CDR3: TGTGCCAGCAGCGTGGCGGGCCGTTCCTACGAGCAGTACTTC. This sequence encodes CASSVAGRSYEQYF.

V and J are TRBV9 and TRBJ1-2; no clear D. Germline values: CDR1 SGDLS, CDR2 YYNGEE. V lost 5 bases and J lost 8, with 13 bases in between. The length of the CDR3 is 12 residues. The CDR3 sequence is CASRVPRMGYTF. Here the CDR3 DNA reads TGTGCCAGCAGGGTACCTCGTATGGGCTACACCTTC.

The V call is TRBV6-5, the J call TRBJ1-4; possible D gene TRBD1, 6 bases. This CDR3 is built from 15 residues. Germline-derived CDR1 and CDR2 are MNHEY and SVGAGI. V lost 3 bases, J lost 6 bases, and 14 bases lay in between. The CDR3 is CASSYSLGADEKLFF. The CDR3 DNA follows: TGTGCCAGCAGTTATAGTCTGGGGGCGGATGAAAAACTGTTTTTT.

This clone is a singleton in its sample. The chain couples TRBV18 to TRBJ1-1, with D maybe TRBD1 (6 bases). CDR1 is KGHSH and CDR2 is LQKENI in the germline V gene. CDR3 size: 16 residues. V lost 3 bases to trimming and J lost 5 bases, with 19 bases between them. The CDR3 spells CASSPTGGGAGTEAFF. CDR3 coding DNA: TGTGCCAGCTCACCTACGGGCGGGGGCGCGGGGACTGAAGCTTTCTTT.

This clone was seen once. The chain combines TRBV19 with TRBJ1-3; 7 bases map to TRBD1. The trim removed 3 bases at V and 4 bases at J, leaving 3 bases unmatched. This CDR3 is 14 amino acids long. Germline lookup yields CDR1 LNHDA and CDR2 SQIVND (reference sequence). As DNA, the CDR3 is TGTGCCAGTAGTATGACAGGGAGGGGAAACACCATATATTTT. Translating gives CASSMTGRGNTIYF.